In this sample, the clone carrying this T cell receptor beta chain turned up a few times. Antigen unknown. This record belongs to a study of T cell responses to AZD1222 COVID-19 vaccine. V was trimmed by 0 bases and J by 4 bases, leaving 11 bases between them. Per germline, CDR1 SGHRS and CDR2 YFSETQ. The CDR3 is 16 amino acids. The repertoire was sequenced with immunoSEQ multiplex PCR; TCRdb's copy has only in-frame clones and lacks some. The data show tens of thousands of clones, about four fifths seen once. General study findings and limits: Among AZD1222 vaccinees, only six were seropositive at baseline.

The sequences come from peripheral blood, collected on day 0 of AZD1222 vaccination. This clonotype was sampled from an adult in good health. The rearrangement links TRBV5-1 to TRBJ1-6; unclear D gene. The CDR3 reads CASSLGIEGYNSPLHF. DNA for the CDR3: TGCGCCAGCAGCTTGGGTATCGAGGGATATAATTCACCCCTCCACTTT.